This T cell receptor (beta chain) was retrieved from a study of blood T cells in healthy people across ages. In regard to this clonotype: Its antigen remains unidentified.

Study findings and constraints: With donor CMV status unknown, expanded clonotype changes were possibly confounded.

Trimming left V 0 bases short and J 8 bases short, with 20 bases between. Germline V gene lookup returns CDR1 MNHEY and CDR2 SVGEGT. This CDR3 has 17 amino acids. A J-beta primer mix and a sample-barcoded 5' primer were used in a second PCR of roughly 6 to 11 cycles. Sequencing recovered at least 2.5 million CDR3-containing paired-end reads from each sample. TCRdb reanalysed the 5' RACE reads using MiXCR and keeps one entry per CDR3 protein. This table has about 1,600,000 distinct CDR3 sequences, around two fifths appearing once. The sample taken for sequencing was blood. V usage is TRBV6-2 or TRBV6-3 and J usage is TRBJ2-1, with D possibly called TRBD1 or TRBD2 (6 bases each). The source of this sequence is a woman aged 18 to 35 in good health. The CDR3 nucleotides read TGTGCCAGCAGTTACTCGGGGGATGGGGGGCTAGCCGATGAGCAGTTCTTC. It is translated as CASSYSGDGGLADEQFF.